This T cell receptor (beta chain) was observed in a study of early T cells in non-severe SARS-CoV-2 infection. This clonotype was detected ten times or more. Trimming took off 5 bases at V and 5 bases at J, with 19 bases between the two ends. The CDR3 is made up of 15 amino acids. Germline V CDR1 and CDR2: DFQATT, SNEGSKA (reference sequence). TCRdb redid the calling of the 5' RACE reads with MiXCR, one entry per CDR3 protein. The repertoire consists of roughly 40,000 distinct CDR3 sequences, with approximately 6.2% occurring once and the leading ten covering around 7.7%. The chain recombines TRBV20-1 with TRBJ2-1, with D possibly being TRBD1 (5 bases). The source is an adult who was a healthcare worker with PCR-confirmed SARS-CoV-2 infection or an uninfected control (not recorded which). The specimen was whole blood, collected at baseline. CDR3 sequence reads: CSAFGAYTLDNEQFF. The DNA for the CDR3 is TGCAGTGCTTTTGGGGCGTACACCCTAGACAATGAGCAGTTCTTC.